This T cell receptor beta chain emerged from a study of metastatic and nonmetastatic thyroid tumors. TCRdb reanalyzed the PCR reads via MiXCR. Of some 20,000 clones detected, roughly 15% appear once; the ten largest clones hold approximately 18%. CDR1 SGHDT and CDR2 YYEEEE come from the germline V gene. V was cut by 2 bases and J by 2 bases, with 10 bases left in between. This CDR3 is built from 15 residues. All patients were treatment-naive before thyroid surgery. At least ten counts were recorded for this clone. The specimen was blood. This sequence was found in a male donor with papillary thyroid cancer or a benign thyroid nodule (not recorded which). Some clones in this sample may be carry-over from other donors' samples. J is TRBJ2-2 and V is TRBV5-6, with D unresolved. The CDR3 DNA follows: TGTGCCAGCAGCTTTCAAGTGACTAACACCGGGGAGCTGTTTTTT. It translates to CASSFQVTNTGELFF. The full variable domain, with the rest looked up from reference TRBV5-6 and TRBJ2-2, is DAGVTQSPTHLIKTRGQQVTLRCSPKSGHDTVSWYQQALGQGPQFIFQYYEEEERQRGNFPDRFSGHQFPNYSSELNVNALLLGDSALYLCASSFQVTNTGELFFGEGSRLTVL.